The 10 T cell receptor beta chains given below trace back to one sample, sequenced in a study of blood T cell repertoires in COVID-19. TCRdb's table, derived via immunoSEQ multiplex PCR, lists solely in-frame clones and lacks some. Seen here are about 38,000 clones, roughly 84% observed once, and the top ten hold about 1.5%. Sequencing was done on a sample of peripheral blood. All receptors come from a man between 60 and 70 years old with COVID-19, enrolled during active disease.

V gene TRBV19 combines with J gene TRBJ1-1, with 7 bases matching TRBD1. This CDR3 is built from 17 residues. With 6 bases clipped from V and 0 bases from J, the junction kept 13 bases outside the gene matches. The germline V gene has CDR1 LNHDA and CDR2 SQIVND (reference sequence). The CDR3 DNA is TGTGCCAGTAGCGACCTCCTGATCCAGGGGGTGAACACTGAAGCTTTCTTT. It yields the protein CASSDLLIQGVNTEAFF.

V usage is TRBV6-5 and J usage is TRBJ1-1; 8 nucleotides align to TRBD1. V lost 2 bases and J lost 3; bases outside the gene matches: 8. The length of the CDR3 is 16 residues. Per the germline V gene, CDR1 is MNHEY and CDR2 is SVGAGI. In nucleotides, the CDR3 is TGTGCCAGCAGTTACGTCAGGGGGCAGGTGGACACTGAAGCTTTCTTT. The encoded protein is CASSYVRGQVDTEAFF.

The V and J genes are TRBV27 and TRBJ1-1, with no clear D. Trimming stripped 0 bases from V and 10 bases from J, with 15 bases between. Germline CDR1 MNHEY, CDR2 SMNVEV (reference sequence). This CDR3 is 14 amino acids long. The chain's CDR3 is CASSLSDNLVGAFF. CDR3 bases: TGTGCCAGCAGTTTATCAGACAACCTGGTCGGAGCTTTCTTT.

In nucleotides, the CDR3 is TGTGCCAGCAGCTTGGGCGGGACAGTCCCCCACCGTGGCTACACCTTC. Amino acid sequence: CASSLGGTVPHRGYTF. This chain uses TRBV5-4 with TRBJ1-2; 7 positions agree with TRBD1. This CDR3 spans 16 amino acids. Germline V gene sequence: CDR1 SGHNT, CDR2 YYREEE (reference sequence). V was pared by 0 bases and J by 7 bases, with 12 bases of the junction left unmatched.

The sample holds one count of this clone. The CDR3: CAWSPGSTRKETQYF. Written as DNA, the CDR3 is TGTGCCTGGAGTCCCGGGTCTACGAGAAAAGAGACCCAGTACTTC. The chain carries TRBV30 and TRBJ2-5; no clear D gene. With 2 bases removed from V and 3 bases from J, the gap between germline ends came to 16 bases. Germline CDR1 and CDR2: GTSNPN and SVGIG (reference sequence). This CDR3 is 15 amino acids long.

This clone was counted a single time. This chain joins TRBV2 and TRBJ2-7, with 12 bases matching TRBD2. Germline V gene data show CDR1 as SNHLY and CDR2 as FYNNEI. There are 13 residues in the CDR3. The V and J ends lost 7 bases and 6 bases, in that order; junction bases with no gene match: 4. CDR3 residues: CASTRTSGAEQYF. DNA of the CDR3: TGTGCCAGCACCCGGACTAGCGGGGCCGAGCAGTACTTC.

CDR3 sequence: CASSLAPVNRDSGNTIYF. CDR3 sequence (DNA): TGCGCCAGCAGCTTGGCCCCTGTTAACCGGGACTCTGGAAACACCATATATTTT. The J gene is TRBJ1-3, the V gene TRBV5-1; the D is unclear. The CDR3 covers 18 residues. Germline V gene sequence: CDR1 SGHRS, CDR2 YFSETQ. Deletions cut 0 bases from V and 0 bases from J, with 16 bases between.

The chain has TRBV6-1 and TRBJ1-1; D gene ambiguous. CDR1 is MNHNS, CDR2 SASEGT, per germline. The germline V and J ends were trimmed by 2 bases and 8 bases, with 15 bases remaining between them. CDR3 length: 14 amino acids. CDR3 nucleotides: TGTGCCAGCAGTGAACTCGGAGGCGTAGACGAAGCTTTCTTT. Translated: CASSELGGVDEAFF.

The J gene is TRBJ2-3, the V gene TRBV3-1 (or the pseudogene TRBV3-2); D might be TRBD2 (7 bases). CDR1 and CDR2 (germline): LGHDT, YNNKEL (reference sequence). Trimming pared 4 bases from V and 11 bases from J, leaving 16 bases between. The CDR3 consists of 13 residues. CDR3 loop: CASSPTGRGRQYF. The DNA of the CDR3 is TGTGCCAGCAGCCCAACGGGGAGGGGGAGGCAGTATTTT.

The chain uses TRBV20-1 and TRBJ2-6, with D perhaps matching TRBD1 (6 bases). Germline loops: CDR1 DFQATT, CDR2 SNEGSKA (reference sequence). The CDR3 length is 15 residues. The V and J ends lost 3 bases and 5 bases respectively, with 14 bases between them. CDR3 in DNA: TGCAGTGCTAGTCCTACAGGGATGCGGGCCAACGTCCTGACTTTC. This gives the protein CSASPTGMRANVLTF.